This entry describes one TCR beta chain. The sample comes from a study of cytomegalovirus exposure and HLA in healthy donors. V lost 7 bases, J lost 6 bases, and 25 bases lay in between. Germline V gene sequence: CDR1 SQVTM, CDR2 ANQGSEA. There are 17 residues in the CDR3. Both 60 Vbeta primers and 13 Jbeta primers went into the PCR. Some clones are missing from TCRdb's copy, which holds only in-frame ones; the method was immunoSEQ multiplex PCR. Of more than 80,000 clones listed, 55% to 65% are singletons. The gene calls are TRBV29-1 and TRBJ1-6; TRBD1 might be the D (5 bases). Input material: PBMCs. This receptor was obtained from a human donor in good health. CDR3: CSADRWGSQRGNSPLHF. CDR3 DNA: TGCAGCGCCGATCGCTGGGGCAGCCAGCGCGGTAATTCACCCCTCCACTTT.